This record looks at one T cell receptor (beta chain) sequence and its context. Its antigen remains unidentified. This record comes from a study of lymphopenia after photon versus proton radiotherapy. The protocol was immunoSEQ multiplex PCR, while the TCRdb copy is restricted to in-frame clones and leaves out a portion. The sample carries 29,000 or so clones, 80% to 90% recorded once. General study findings and limits: Under photons, naive T cells and diversity fell while effector/memory populations rose. In patients who died, overall survival fell as post-nadir TCR diversity dropped more. After the lymphocyte nadir, photon-treated repertoires showed oligoclonal expansion, especially of CD8+ Temra cells.

This receptor was identified in a woman aged 55-69 years with cholangiocarcinoma. Some clones in this sample may be carry-over from other donors' samples. Sequencing used peripheral blood, obtained from a patient treated with proton-based radiotherapy.

CDR3 sequence reads: CASSLGRAGPTDTQYF. As DNA, the CDR3 is TGTGCCAGCAGCTTAGGGCGGGCGGGGCCCACAGATACGCAGTATTTT. The chain employs TRBV7-9 and TRBJ2-3, with a weak D call TRBD2 (6 bases). V lost 1 base and J lost 2, with 13 bases in between. The CDR3 length is 16 residues. Germline lookup yields CDR1 SEHNR and CDR2 FQNEAQ (reference sequence).